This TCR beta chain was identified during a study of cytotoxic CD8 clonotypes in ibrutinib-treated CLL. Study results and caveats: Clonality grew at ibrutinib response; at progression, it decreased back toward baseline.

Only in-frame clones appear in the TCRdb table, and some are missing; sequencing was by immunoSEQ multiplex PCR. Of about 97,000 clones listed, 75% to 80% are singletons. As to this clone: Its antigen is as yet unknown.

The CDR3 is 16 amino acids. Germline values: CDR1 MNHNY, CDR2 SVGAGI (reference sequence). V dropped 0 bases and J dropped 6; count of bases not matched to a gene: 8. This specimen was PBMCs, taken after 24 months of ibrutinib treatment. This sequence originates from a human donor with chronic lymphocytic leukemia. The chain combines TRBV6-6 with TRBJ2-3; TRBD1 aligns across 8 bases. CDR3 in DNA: TGTGCCAGCAGTTACTCTTCCAGGGGGCCGGGGGATACGCAGTATTTT. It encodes CASSYSSRGPGDTQYF.